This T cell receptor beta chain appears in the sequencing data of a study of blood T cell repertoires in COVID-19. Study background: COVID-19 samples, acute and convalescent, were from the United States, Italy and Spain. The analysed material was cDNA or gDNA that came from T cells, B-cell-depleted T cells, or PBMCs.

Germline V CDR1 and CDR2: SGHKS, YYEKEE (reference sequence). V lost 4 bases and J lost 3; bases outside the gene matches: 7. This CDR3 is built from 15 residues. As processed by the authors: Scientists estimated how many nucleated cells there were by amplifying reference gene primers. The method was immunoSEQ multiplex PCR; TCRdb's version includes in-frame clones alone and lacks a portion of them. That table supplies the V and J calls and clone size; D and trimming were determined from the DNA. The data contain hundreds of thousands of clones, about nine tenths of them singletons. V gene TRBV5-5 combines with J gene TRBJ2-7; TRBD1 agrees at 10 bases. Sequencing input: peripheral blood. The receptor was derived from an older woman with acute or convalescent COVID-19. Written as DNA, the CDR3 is TGTGCCAGCAGCATACCGGGACAGGGGATCTACGAGCAGTACTTC. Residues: CASSIPGQGIYEQYF.